This T cell receptor (beta chain) was retrieved from a study of OX40 agonist ivuxolimab in advanced cancers. Study context: Patients receiving dose escalation had hepatocellular carcinoma, melanoma, renal cell or head and neck cancer.

Study-level results: There were also nonresponders showing low normalized T-cell clonal expansion.

The germline gives CDR1 KGHSH, CDR2 LQKENI. This CDR3 is 14 amino acids long. V gave up 2 bases and J gave up 8 bases, with 12 bases separating them. Comments on this clone: The antigen remains unidentified.

The investigators sampled blood at baseline, at cycle 4 day 1, and at cycle 7 day 1. Sequencing used immunoSEQ multiplex PCR; TCRdb keeps in-frame clones, though not all of them. This sample yields about 99,000 clones, of which approximately 93% are seen a single time; about 0.18% belongs to the top ten. The source of this sequence is an adult with an advanced solid tumor such as melanoma, head and neck, liver or kidney cancer. This sequence joins TRBV18 and TRBJ1-4; TRBD1 might be the D (5 bases). Sample: CD4+ or CD8+ T cells sorted from blood, taken in a trial of the OX40 agonist ivuxolimab. The DNA of the CDR3 is TGTGCCAGCTCACCAGCGGCCAAGGGGGAAAAACTGTTTTTT. Its protein product is CASSPAAKGEKLFF.